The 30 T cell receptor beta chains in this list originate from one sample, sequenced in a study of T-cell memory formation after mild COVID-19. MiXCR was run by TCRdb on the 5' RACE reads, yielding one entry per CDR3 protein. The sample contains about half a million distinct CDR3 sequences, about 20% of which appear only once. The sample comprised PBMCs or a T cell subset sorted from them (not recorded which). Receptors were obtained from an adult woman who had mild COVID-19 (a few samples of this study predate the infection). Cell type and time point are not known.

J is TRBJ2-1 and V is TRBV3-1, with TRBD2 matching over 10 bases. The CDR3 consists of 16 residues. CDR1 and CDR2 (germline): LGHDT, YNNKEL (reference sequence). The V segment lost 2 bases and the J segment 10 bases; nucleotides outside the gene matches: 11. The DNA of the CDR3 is TGTGCCAGCAGCCAACGATCAGCGGGGGGGCTCAACGAGCAGTTCTTC. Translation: CASSQRSAGGLNEQFF.

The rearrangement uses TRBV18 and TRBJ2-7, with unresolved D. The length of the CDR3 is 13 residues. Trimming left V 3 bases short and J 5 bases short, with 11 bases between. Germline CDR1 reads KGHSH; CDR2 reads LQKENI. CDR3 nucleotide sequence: TGTGCCAGCTCACCTATGATGTCTAACGAGCAGTACTTC. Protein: CASSPMMSNEQYF.

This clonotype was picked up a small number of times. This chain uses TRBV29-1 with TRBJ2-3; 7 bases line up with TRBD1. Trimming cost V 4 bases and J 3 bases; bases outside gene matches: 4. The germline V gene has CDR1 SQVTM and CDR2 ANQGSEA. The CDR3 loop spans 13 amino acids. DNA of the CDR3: TGCAGCGTTGGACAGGGTTGGACAGATACGCAGTATTTT. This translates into CSVGQGWTDTQYF.

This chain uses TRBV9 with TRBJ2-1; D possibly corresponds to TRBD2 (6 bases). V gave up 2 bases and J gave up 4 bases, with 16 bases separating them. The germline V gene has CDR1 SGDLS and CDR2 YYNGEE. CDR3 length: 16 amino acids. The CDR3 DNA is TGTGCCAGCAGCGTTGCTAGCGCGCTTCTTTACAATGAGCAGTTCTTC. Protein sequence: CASSVASALLYNEQFF.

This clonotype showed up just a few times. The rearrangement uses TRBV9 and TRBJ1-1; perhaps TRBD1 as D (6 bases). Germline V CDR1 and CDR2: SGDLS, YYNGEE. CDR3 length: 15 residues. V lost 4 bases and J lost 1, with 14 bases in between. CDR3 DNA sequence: TGTGCCAGCAGCCCGGACGGGGGCAGGAACACTGAAGCTTTCTTT. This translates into CASSPDGGRNTEAFF.

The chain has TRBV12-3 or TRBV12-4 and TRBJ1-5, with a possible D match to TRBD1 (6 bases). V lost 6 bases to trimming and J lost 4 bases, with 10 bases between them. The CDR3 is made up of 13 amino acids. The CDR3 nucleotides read TGTGCCAGCAGACAGGGTAGGAATCAGCCCCAGCATTTT. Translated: CASRQGRNQPQHF.

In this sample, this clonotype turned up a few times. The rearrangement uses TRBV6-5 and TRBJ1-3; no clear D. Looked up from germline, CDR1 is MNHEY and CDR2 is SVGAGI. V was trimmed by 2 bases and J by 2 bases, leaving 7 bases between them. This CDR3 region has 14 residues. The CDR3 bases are TGTGCCAGCAGTTACCCTGGCCCTGGAAACACCATATATTTT. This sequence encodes CASSYPGPGNTIYF.

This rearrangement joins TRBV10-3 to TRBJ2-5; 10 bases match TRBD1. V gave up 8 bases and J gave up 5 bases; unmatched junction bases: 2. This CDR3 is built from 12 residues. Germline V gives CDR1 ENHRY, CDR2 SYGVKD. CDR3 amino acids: CAIGTGVETQYF. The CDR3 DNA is TGTGCCATCGGGACAGGGGTTGAGACCCAGTACTTC.

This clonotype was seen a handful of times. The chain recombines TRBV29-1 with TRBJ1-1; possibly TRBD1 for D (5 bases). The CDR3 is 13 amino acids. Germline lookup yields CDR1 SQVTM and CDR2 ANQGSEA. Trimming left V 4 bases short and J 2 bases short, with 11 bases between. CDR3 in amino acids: CSVVRGPNTEAFF. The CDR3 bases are TGCAGCGTTGTTCGGGGACCTAACACTGAAGCTTTCTTT.

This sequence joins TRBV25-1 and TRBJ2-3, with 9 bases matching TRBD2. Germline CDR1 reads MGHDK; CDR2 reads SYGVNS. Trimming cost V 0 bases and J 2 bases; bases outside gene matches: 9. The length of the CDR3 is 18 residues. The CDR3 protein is CASSEYDWRGGHTDTQYF. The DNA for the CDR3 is TGTGCCAGCAGTGAATATGATTGGCGGGGGGGCCACACAGATACGCAGTATTTT. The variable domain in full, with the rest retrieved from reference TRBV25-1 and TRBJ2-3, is EADIYQTPRYLVIGTGKKITLECSQTMGHDKMYWYQQDPGMELHLIHYSYGVNSTEKGDLSSESTVSRIRTEHFPLTLESARPSHTSQYLCASSEYDWRGGHTDTQYFGPGTRLTVL.

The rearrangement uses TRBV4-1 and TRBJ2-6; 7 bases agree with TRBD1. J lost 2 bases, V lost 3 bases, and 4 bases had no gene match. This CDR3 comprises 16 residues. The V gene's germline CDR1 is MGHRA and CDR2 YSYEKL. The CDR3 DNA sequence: TGCGCCAGCAGCCACTCAGACAGGGCTGGGGCCAACGTCCTGACTTTC. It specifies CASSHSDRAGANVLTF.

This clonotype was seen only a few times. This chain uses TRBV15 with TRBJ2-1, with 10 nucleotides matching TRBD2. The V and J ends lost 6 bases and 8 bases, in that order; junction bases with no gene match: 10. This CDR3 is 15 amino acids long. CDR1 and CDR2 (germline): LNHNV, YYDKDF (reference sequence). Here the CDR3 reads CATSVGSSGRHEQFF. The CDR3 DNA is TGTGCCACCAGTGTGGGAAGTAGCGGGAGGCATGAGCAGTTCTTC.

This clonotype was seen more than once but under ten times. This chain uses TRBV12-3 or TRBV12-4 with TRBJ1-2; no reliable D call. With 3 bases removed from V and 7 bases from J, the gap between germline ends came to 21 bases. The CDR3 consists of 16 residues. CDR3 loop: CASSLAVAAKETGYTF. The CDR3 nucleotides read TGTGCCAGCAGTTTGGCGGTCGCGGCCAAGGAAACTGGCTACACCTTC.

The CDR3 is CASSLGTGVSEKLFF. The CDR3 DNA reads TGCGCCAGCAGCTTGGGGACAGGGGTTAGTGAAAAACTGTTTTTT. The rearrangement links TRBV5-1 to TRBJ1-4; 9 bases align to TRBD1. J was trimmed by 7 bases and V by 0 bases; bases with no gene match: 4. CDR3 length: 15 amino acids. CDR1 and CDR2 from the germline V gene are SGHRS and YFSETQ.

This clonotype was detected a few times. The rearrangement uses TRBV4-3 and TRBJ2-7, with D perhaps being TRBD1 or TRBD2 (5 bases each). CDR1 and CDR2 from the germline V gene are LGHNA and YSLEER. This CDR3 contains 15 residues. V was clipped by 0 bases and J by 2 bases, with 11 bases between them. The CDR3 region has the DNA TGCGCCAGCAGCCAAGATCGGGACGGGGCCTACGAGCAGTACTTC. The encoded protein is CASSQDRDGAYEQYF.

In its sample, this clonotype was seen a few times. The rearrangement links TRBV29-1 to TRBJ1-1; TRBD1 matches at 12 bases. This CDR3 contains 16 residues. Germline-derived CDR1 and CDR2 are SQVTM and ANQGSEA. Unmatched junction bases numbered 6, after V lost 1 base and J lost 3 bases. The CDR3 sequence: CSVEAAGTGGHTEAFF. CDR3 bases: TGCAGCGTTGAAGCAGCAGGGACAGGGGGCCACACTGAAGCTTTCTTT. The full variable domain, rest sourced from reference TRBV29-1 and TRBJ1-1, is SAVISQKPSRDICQRGTSLTIQCQVDSQVTMMFWYRQQPGQSLTLIATANQGSEATYESGFVIDKFPISRPNLTFSTLTVSNMSPEDSSIYLCSVEAAGTGGHTEAFFGQGTRLTVV.

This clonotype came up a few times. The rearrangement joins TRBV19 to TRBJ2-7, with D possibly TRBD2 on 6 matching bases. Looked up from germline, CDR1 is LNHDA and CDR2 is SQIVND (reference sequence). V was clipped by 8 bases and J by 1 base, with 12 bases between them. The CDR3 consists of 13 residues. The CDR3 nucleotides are TGTGCCAGTGGGGCTAGCGCTTCCTACGAGCAGTACTTC. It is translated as CASGASASYEQYF.

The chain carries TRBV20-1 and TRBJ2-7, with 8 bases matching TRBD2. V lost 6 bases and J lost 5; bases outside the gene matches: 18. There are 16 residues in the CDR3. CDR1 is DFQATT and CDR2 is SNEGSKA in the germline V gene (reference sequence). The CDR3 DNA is TGCAGTGCCTTTAGGGGGGCGGCGGGAGGACGGAACGAGCAGTACTTC. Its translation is CSAFRGAAGGRNEQYF.

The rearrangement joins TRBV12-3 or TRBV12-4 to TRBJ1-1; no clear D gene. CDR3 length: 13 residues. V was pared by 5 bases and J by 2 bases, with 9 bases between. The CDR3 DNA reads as TGTGCCAGCAGTCCGGGAATAAACACTGAAGCTTTCTTT. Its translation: CASSPGINTEAFF.

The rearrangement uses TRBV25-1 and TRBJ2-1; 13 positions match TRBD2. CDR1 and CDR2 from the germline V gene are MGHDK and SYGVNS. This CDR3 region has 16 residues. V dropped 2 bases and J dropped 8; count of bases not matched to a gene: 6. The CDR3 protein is CASSEQGLAGRDEQFF. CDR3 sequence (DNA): TGTGCCAGCAGTGAACAGGGACTAGCGGGGAGGGATGAGCAGTTCTTC.

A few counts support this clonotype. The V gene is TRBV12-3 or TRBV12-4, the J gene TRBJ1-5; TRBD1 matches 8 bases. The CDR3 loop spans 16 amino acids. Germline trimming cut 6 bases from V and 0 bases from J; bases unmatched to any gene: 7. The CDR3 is CASSQDDRGSNQPQHF. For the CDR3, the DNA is TGTGCCAGCAGCCAAGACGACAGGGGTAGCAATCAGCCCCAGCATTTT.

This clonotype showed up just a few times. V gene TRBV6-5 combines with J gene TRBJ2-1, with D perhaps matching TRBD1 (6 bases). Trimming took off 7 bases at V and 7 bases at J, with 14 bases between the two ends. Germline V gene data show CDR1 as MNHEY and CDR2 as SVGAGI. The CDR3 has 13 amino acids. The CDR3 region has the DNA TGTGCCAGCATCGGGACAAATATGAATGAGCAGTTCTTC. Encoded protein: CASIGTNMNEQFF.

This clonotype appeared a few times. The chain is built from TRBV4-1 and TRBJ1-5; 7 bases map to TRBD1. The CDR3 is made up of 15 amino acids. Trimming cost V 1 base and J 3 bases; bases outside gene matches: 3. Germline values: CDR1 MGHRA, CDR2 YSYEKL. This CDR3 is CASSQVGTDNQPQHF. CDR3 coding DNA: TGCGCCAGCAGCCAAGTCGGGACAGACAATCAGCCCCAGCATTTT.

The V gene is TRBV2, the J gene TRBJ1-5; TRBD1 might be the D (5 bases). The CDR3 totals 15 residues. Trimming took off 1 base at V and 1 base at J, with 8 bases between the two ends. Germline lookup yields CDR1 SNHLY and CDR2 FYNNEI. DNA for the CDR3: TGTGCCAGCAGTGAAGGACAGCCGAGCAATCAGCCCCAGCATTTT. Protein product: CASSEGQPSNQPQHF.

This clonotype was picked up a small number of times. The CDR3 coding sequence is TGTGCCAGCAGTGCGACTAGCGGGAAGGATACGCAGTATTTT. Residues: CASSATSGKDTQYF. The rearrangement joins TRBV6-1 to TRBJ2-3, with 11 positions matching TRBD2. Looked up from germline, CDR1 is MNHNS and CDR2 is SASEGT. V was pared by 4 bases and J by 6 bases, with 3 bases of the junction left unmatched. This CDR3 contains 14 residues.

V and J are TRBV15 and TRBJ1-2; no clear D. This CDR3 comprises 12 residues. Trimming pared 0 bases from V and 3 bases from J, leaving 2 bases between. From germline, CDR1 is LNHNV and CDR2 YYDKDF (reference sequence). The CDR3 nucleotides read TGTGCCACCAGCAGAGATCACTATGGCTACACCTTC. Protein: CATSRDHYGYTF. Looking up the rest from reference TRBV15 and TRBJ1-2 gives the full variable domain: DAMVIQNPRYQVTQFGKPVTLSCSQTLNHNVMYWYQQKSSQAPKLLFHYYDKDFNNEADTPDNFQSRRPNTSFCFLDIRSPGLGDTAMYLCATSRDHYGYTFGSGTRLTVV.

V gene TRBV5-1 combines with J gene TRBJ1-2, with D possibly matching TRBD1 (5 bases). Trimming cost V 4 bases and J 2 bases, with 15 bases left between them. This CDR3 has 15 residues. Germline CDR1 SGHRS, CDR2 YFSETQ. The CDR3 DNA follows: TGCGCCAGCAGCCAAGGTGGGGGAGGAAACTATGGCTACACCTTC. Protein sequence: CASSQGGGGNYGYTF.

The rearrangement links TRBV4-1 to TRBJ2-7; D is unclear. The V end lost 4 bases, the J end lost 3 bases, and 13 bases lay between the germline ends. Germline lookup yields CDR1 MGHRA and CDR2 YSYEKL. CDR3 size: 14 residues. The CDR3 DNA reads TGCGCCAGCAGCCTCGGACCAGAAGACTACGAGCAGTACTTC. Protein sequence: CASSLGPEDYEQYF.

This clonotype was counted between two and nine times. Written as DNA, the CDR3 is TGCGCCAGTTTTAGCGGGGGTTCTCAAGAGACCCAGTACTTC. Translation: CASFSGGSQETQYF. The chain couples TRBV5-1 to TRBJ2-5; TRBD2 matches at 9 bases. The V gene's germline CDR1 is SGHRS and CDR2 YFSETQ. V shed 8 bases, J shed 2 bases, and the junction held 7 bases outside the gene matches. The CDR3 sequence is 14 residues long.

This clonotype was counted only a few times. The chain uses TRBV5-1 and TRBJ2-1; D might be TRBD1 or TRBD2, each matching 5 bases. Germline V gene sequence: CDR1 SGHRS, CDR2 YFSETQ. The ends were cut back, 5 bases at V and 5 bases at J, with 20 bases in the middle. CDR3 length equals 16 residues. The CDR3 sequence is CASRPGTAKGNNEQFF. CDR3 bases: TGCGCCAGCAGGCCGGGGACGGCGAAGGGAAACAATGAGCAGTTCTTC.